This TCR beta chain derives from a study of OX40 agonist ivuxolimab in advanced cancers. The V end lost 2 bases, the J end lost 9 bases, and 18 bases lay between the germline ends. CDR1 is SGDLS and CDR2 is YYNGEE in the germline V gene. The length of the CDR3 is 15 residues. Only in-frame clones appear in the TCRdb table, and some are missing; sequencing was by immunoSEQ multiplex PCR. Found here are approximately 72,000 clones, around 90% of them singletons; the top ten hold roughly 0.9%. Here the sequenced sample was CD4+ or CD8+ T cells sorted from blood, taken in a trial of the OX40 agonist ivuxolimab. The chain couples TRBV9 to TRBJ2-1; perhaps D is TRBD1 or TRBD2 (6 bases each). The source is an adult with an advanced solid tumor such as melanoma, head and neck, liver or kidney cancer. The DNA of the CDR3 is TGTGCCAGCAGCGTGGCCGGGCCAGGAGGGGGTGAGCAGTTCTTC. Encoded protein: CASSVAGPGGGEQFF.